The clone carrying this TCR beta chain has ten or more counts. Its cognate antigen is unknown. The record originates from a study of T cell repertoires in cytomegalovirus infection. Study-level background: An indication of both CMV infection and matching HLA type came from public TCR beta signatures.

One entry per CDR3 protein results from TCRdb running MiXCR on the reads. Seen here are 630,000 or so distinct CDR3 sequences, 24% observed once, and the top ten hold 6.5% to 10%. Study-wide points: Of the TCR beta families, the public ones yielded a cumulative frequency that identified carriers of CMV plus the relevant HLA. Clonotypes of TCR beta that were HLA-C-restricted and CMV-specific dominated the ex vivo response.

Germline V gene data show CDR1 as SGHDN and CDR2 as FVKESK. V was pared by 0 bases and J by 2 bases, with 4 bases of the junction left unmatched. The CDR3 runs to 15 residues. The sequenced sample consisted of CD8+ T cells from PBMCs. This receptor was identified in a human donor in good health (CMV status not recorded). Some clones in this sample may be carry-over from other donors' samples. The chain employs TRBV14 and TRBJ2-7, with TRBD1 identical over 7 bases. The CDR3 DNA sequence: TGTGCCAGCAGCCAAGATCGACAGGGTCCCTACGAGCAGTACTTC. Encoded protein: CASSQDRQGPYEQYF.